These 10 T cell receptor beta chains were all obtained from the same sample, sequenced in a study of T cells after posttransplantation cyclophosphamide. TCRdb keeps only in-frame clones here, not all; method: immunoSEQ multiplex PCR. The table records around 34,000 clones without singletons, the ten largest covering around 6.5%. Sequences were obtained from PBMCs. The receptors shown here come from a woman between 50 and 59 years old in good health and a related stem cell transplant donor.

The sample holds many counts of this clone. The genes are TRBV7-2 and TRBJ1-5, with D uncertain. The CDR3 has 14 amino acids. Germline-derived CDR1 and CDR2 are SGHTA and FQGNSA. V was clipped by 5 bases and J by 2 bases, with 10 bases between them. The CDR3 is CASSTSRGNQPQHF. CDR3 nucleotide sequence: TGTGCCAGCAGCACATCGAGAGGCAATCAGCCCCAGCATTTT.

This clone was counted at least ten times. The V call is TRBV10-3, the J call TRBJ1-2; 9 positions agree with TRBD1. J lost 8 bases, V lost 11 bases, and 6 bases had no gene match. CDR1 ENHRY and CDR2 SYGVKD come from the germline V gene. This CDR3 has 11 residues. The chain's CDR3 is CAARQGEGYTF. In nucleotides, the CDR3 is TGTGCCGCCAGACAGGGGGAAGGCTACACCTTC.

V gene TRBV5-6 combines with J gene TRBJ2-1; 7 bases are a match to TRBD1. CDR1 is SGHDT, CDR2 YYEEEE, per germline. The ends lost 1 base at V and 0 bases at J; junction bases unmatched: 7. This CDR3 spans 17 amino acids. The CDR3 here is CASSLRFGTASYNEQFF. Here the CDR3 DNA reads TGTGCCAGCAGCTTGAGGTTTGGGACAGCCTCCTACAATGAGCAGTTCTTC.

This clone was picked up many times. The CDR3 loop is CASSLIWAGDGYNEQFF. The DNA for the CDR3 is TGTGCCAGCAGCTTAATCTGGGCGGGAGATGGGTACAATGAGCAGTTCTTC. The chain uses TRBV11-2 and TRBJ2-1; 7 bases line up with TRBD2. There are 17 residues in the CDR3. V lost 2 bases to trimming and J lost 4 bases; unmatched junction nucleotides: 11. The germline V gene encodes CDR1 SGHAT and CDR2 FQNNGV.

The sample holds many counts of this clone. The chain employs TRBV24-1 and TRBJ1-1; 9 nucleotides agree with TRBD1. This CDR3 is built from 12 residues. J gave up 6 bases and V 5 bases, and 0 bases lay outside the gene matches. Germline lookup yields CDR1 KGHDR and CDR2 SFDVKD. CDR3 nucleotides: TGTGCCACCAGTGGGGACAGGGCTGAAGCTTTCTTT. This sequence encodes CATSGDRAEAFF.

This clone was seen repeatedly, ten times or more. V gene TRBV5-1 combines with J gene TRBJ2-4; 7 nucleotides align to TRBD2. The CDR3 spans 15 residues. The V gene's germline CDR1 is SGHRS and CDR2 YFSETQ. V lost 3 bases to trimming and J lost 8 bases; unmatched junction nucleotides: 11. CDR3: CASSSSGTTGDIQYF. The CDR3 DNA follows: TGCGCCAGCAGCTCTTCCGGGACTACGGGTGACATTCAGTACTTC.

This clone was seen at least ten times. J is TRBJ1-5 and V is TRBV2; a possible D gene is TRBD1 (5 bases). CDR3 size: 17 residues. The V gene's germline CDR1 is SNHLY and CDR2 FYNNEI. Deletions cut 5 bases from V and 4 bases from J, with 21 bases between. The CDR3 loop is CASSPQDTFQTNQPQHF. CDR3 nucleotides: TGTGCCAGCAGTCCACAGGACACATTCCAAACAAATCAGCCCCAGCATTTT.

This clone was seen ten or more times. This sequence joins TRBV10-1 and TRBJ2-1, with D hard to call. This CDR3 region has 14 residues. The germline CDR1 and CDR2 sequences are WNHNN and SYGVQD (reference sequence). V dropped 3 bases and J dropped 4 bases, with 10 bases sitting between them. This chain's CDR3 is CASSERAYYNEQFF. For the CDR3, the DNA is TGCGCCAGCAGTGAACGCGCCTATTACAATGAGCAGTTCTTC.

This clone was recorded many times. This chain links TRBV4-2 with TRBJ2-7, with 11 positions matching TRBD2. The CDR3 sequence is 15 residues long. The junction had 5 bases not matched to a gene; V was cut back by 4 bases and J by 3 bases. The germline V gene encodes CDR1 LGHNA and CDR2 YNFKEQ. This CDR3 reads CASSRQLAGDYEQYF. The DNA of the CDR3 is TGTGCCAGCAGCCGACAACTAGCGGGAGACTACGAGCAGTACTTC.

This clone was seen ten or more times. This chain links TRBV7-2 with TRBJ1-1; 7 bases are a match to TRBD1. The CDR3 has 13 amino acids. The V gene's germline CDR1 is SGHTA and CDR2 FQGNSA. Trimming removed 5 bases from V and 6 bases from J; junction bases left unmatched: 6. The CDR3 loop reads CASSLLTGAEAFF. Written as DNA, the CDR3 is TGTGCCAGCAGCCTACTAACAGGGGCTGAAGCTTTCTTT. The full variable domain, in which reference TRBV7-2 and TRBJ1-1 provide the parts outside the CDR3, is GAGVSQSPSNKVTEKGKDVELRCDPISGHTALYWYRQSLGQGLEFLIYFQGNSAPDKSGLPSDRFSAERTGGSVSTLTIQRTQQEDSAVYLCASSLLTGAEAFFGQGTRLTVV.